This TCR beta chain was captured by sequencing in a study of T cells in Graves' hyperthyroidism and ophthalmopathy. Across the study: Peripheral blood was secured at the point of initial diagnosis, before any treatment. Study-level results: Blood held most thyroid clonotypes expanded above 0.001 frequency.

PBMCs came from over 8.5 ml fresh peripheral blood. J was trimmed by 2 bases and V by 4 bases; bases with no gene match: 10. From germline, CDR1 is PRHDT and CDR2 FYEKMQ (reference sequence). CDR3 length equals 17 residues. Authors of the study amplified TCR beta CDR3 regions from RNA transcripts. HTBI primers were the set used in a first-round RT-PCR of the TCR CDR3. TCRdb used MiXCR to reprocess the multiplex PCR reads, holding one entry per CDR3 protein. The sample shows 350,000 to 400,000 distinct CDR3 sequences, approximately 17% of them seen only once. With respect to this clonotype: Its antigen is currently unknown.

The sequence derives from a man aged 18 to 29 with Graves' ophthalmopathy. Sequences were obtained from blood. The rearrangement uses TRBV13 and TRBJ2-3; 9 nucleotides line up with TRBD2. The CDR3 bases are TGTGCCAGCAGCTCCCTAGCGGGGAAGTCTTACACAGATACGCAGTATTTT. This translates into CASSSLAGKSYTDTQYF.